The 18 T cell receptor beta chains below come from one sample, sequenced in a study of T cells in Graves' hyperthyroidism and ophthalmopathy. It was RNA transcripts that yielded the amplified TCR beta CDR3 regions. TCR CDR3 underwent first-round RT-PCR with the HTBI primer set. TCRdb reprocessed the multiplex PCR reads with MiXCR, giving one entry per CDR3 protein. The table lists roughly 600,000 distinct CDR3 sequences, 14% of them singletons, with around 13% in the top ten. The sample was blood. These receptors were taken from a woman aged 45-65 years with Graves' ophthalmopathy.

This clonotype was detected ten times or more. The gene calls are TRBV11-2 and TRBJ1-5; D gene ambiguous. The CDR3 has 14 amino acids. CDR1 SGHAT and CDR2 FQNNGV come from the germline V gene. The germline V and J ends were trimmed by 0 bases and 9 bases, with 12 bases remaining between them. CDR3 sequence: CASSLEIGDMPQHF. The CDR3 nucleotides are TGTGCCAGCAGCTTAGAAATTGGTGATATGCCCCAGCATTTT.

This clonotype has ten or more counts. The rearrangement joins TRBV20-1 to TRBJ2-7, with 9 bases aligning to TRBD1. The germline V gene has CDR1 DFQATT and CDR2 SNEGSKA (reference sequence). This CDR3 has 16 amino acids. J lost 2 bases, V lost 0 bases, and 8 bases had no gene match. CDR3 DNA: TGCAGTGCTAGAGAAGCCGGGACAGGGCCTACCTACGAGCAGTACTTC. Translated, it gives CSAREAGTGPTYEQYF.

Many counts were recorded for this clonotype. V is TRBV6-1 and J is TRBJ2-5; D gene ambiguous. CDR3 length: 14 residues. Germline assignment: CDR1 MNHNS and CDR2 SASEGT. V was cut by 1 base and J by 0 bases, with 6 bases left in between. Written as DNA, the CDR3 is TGTGCCAGCAGTGAAGGGGCTTACCAAGAGACCCAGTACTTC. This gives the protein CASSEGAYQETQYF.

In this sample, this clonotype turned up many times. V and J are TRBV28 and TRBJ2-7, with 7 bases lining up with TRBD1. Germline V gene data show CDR1 as MDHEN and CDR2 as SYDVKM. V dropped 6 bases and J dropped 3; count of bases not matched to a gene: 5. CDR3 length: 13 amino acids. The CDR3 reads CASRDRDYYEQYF. For the CDR3, the DNA is TGTGCCAGCAGAGACAGGGATTACTACGAGCAGTACTTC.

This chain joins TRBV11-2 and TRBJ2-3; 11 bases line up with TRBD2. The CDR3 length is 15 residues. With 5 bases clipped from V and 4 bases from J, the junction kept 5 bases outside the gene matches. CDR1 is SGHAT, CDR2 FQNNGV, per germline. Here the CDR3 reads CASSTLAGEADTQYF. CDR3 bases: TGTGCCAGCAGCACACTAGCGGGAGAGGCAGATACGCAGTATTTT. The full variable domain, with the rest looked up from reference TRBV11-2 and TRBJ2-3, is EAGVAQSPRYKIIEKRQSVAFWCNPISGHATLYWYQQILGQGPKLLIQFQNNGVVDDSQLPKDRFSAERLKGVDSTLKIQPAKLEDSAVYLCASSTLAGEADTQYFGPGTRLTVL.

This clonotype has a count of ten or more. The V and J genes are TRBV6-2 or TRBV6-3 and TRBJ1-5, with 8 bases lining up with TRBD1. V lost 0 bases to trimming and J lost 6 bases; unmatched junction nucleotides: 7. Per the germline V gene, CDR1 is MNHEY and CDR2 is SVGEGT. This CDR3 region has 16 residues. The CDR3 nucleotides are TGTGCCAGCAGTTACTCGAGCGACAGGGGCGGTCAGCCCCAGCATTTT. Its protein is CASSYSSDRGGQPQHF.

This clonotype was detected ten times or more. The chain carries TRBV20-1 and TRBJ2-1; D is possibly TRBD2 (5 bases). Germline CDR1 is DFQATT and CDR2 is SNEGSKA (reference sequence). Trimming took off 5 bases at V and 2 bases at J, with 10 bases between the two ends. This CDR3 region has 13 residues. The CDR3: CSAGGDPYNEQFF. DNA for the CDR3: TGCAGTGCTGGAGGTGATCCCTACAATGAGCAGTTCTTC.

The rearrangement uses TRBV27 and TRBJ1-6, with 8 bases aligning to TRBD1. CDR1 and CDR2 (germline): MNHEY, SMNVEV (reference sequence). The CDR3 extends over 15 amino acids. V lost 1 base and J lost 9; bases outside the gene matches: 5. The DNA for the CDR3 is TGTGCCAGCAGTTTATTCCCGGGACAGGCTTCACCCCTCCACTTT. Protein product: CASSLFPGQASPLHF.

This clonotype showed up many times. CDR3 residues: CASSQLGWARQGIFRETQYF. The DNA of the CDR3 is TGTGCCAGCAGTCAACTTGGATGGGCGCGACAGGGGATTTTTCGAGAGACCCAGTACTTC. The gene calls are TRBV12-3 or TRBV12-4 and TRBJ2-5; TRBD1 aligns across 8 bases. This CDR3 region has 20 residues. With 5 bases clipped from V and 4 bases from J, the junction kept 24 bases outside the gene matches.

This chain connects TRBV13 to TRBJ2-1; TRBD2 aligns across 10 bases. There are 13 residues in the CDR3. Trimming removed 4 bases from V and 8 bases from J; junction bases left unmatched: 2. The V gene's germline CDR1 is PRHDT and CDR2 FYEKMQ (reference sequence). CDR3 nucleotide sequence: TGTGCCAGCAGCTCCGGGACTAGCGATGAGCAGTTCTTC. Translating it yields CASSSGTSDEQFF.

This clonotype was seen ten or more times. V usage is TRBV27 and J usage is TRBJ2-2; 10 bases align to TRBD2. Per the germline V gene, CDR1 is MNHEY and CDR2 is SMNVEV (reference sequence). The CDR3 contains 17 residues. The trim removed 3 bases at V and 0 bases at J, leaving 4 bases unmatched. The chain's CDR3 is CASSFPSGGPNTGELFF. Here the CDR3 DNA reads TGTGCCAGCAGTTTCCCTAGCGGGGGACCGAACACCGGGGAGCTGTTTTTT.

This clonotype has a handful of counts. This sequence joins TRBV13 and TRBJ2-2; no reliable D call. CDR1 is PRHDT and CDR2 is FYEKMQ in the germline V gene (reference sequence). The CDR3 totals 13 residues. V dropped 6 bases and J dropped 1 base, with 6 bases sitting between them. CDR3 DNA sequence: TGTGCCAGCAGTCCCAAGAACACCGGGGAGCTGTTTTTT. Amino acids: CASSPKNTGELFF. The full variable domain, its missing parts supplied by reference TRBV13 and TRBJ2-2, is AAGVIQSPRHLIKEKRETATLKCYPIPRHDTVYWYQQGPGQDPQFLISFYEKMQSDKGSIPDRFSAQQFSDYHSELNMSSLELGDSALYFCASSPKNTGELFFGEGSRLTVL.

This clonotype was counted many times. This sequence joins TRBV12-3 or TRBV12-4 and TRBJ1-1, with 7 positions matching TRBD1. The CDR3 spans 15 residues. Trimming removed 5 bases from V and 1 base from J; junction bases left unmatched: 7. The CDR3 sequence is CASSKRQGWNTEAFF. DNA of the CDR3: TGTGCCAGCAGTAAAAGACAGGGTTGGAACACTGAAGCTTTCTTT.

This clonotype has a count of ten or more. The chain joins TRBV20-1 to TRBJ2-6, with D hard to call. The V end lost 1 base, the J end lost 0 bases, and 1 base lay between the germline ends. This CDR3 spans 13 amino acids. CDR1 is DFQATT and CDR2 is SNEGSKA in the germline V gene (reference sequence). CDR3 residues: CSARGSGANVLTF. CDR3 in DNA: TGCAGTGCTAGAGGCTCTGGGGCCAACGTCCTGACTTTC.

This clonotype appeared a few times. This chain links TRBV28 with TRBJ1-2, with D uncertain. The CDR3 sequence is 12 residues long. Germline CDR1 and CDR2: MDHEN and SYDVKM. V was trimmed by 2 bases and J by 8 bases, leaving 9 bases between them. Here the CDR3 reads CASSLPVVGYTF. CDR3 bases: TGTGCCAGCAGTTTACCCGTCGTGGGCTACACCTTC.

This chain joins TRBV19 and TRBJ1-2; the D is unclear. CDR3 length equals 15 residues. V lost 4 bases and J lost 2, with 14 bases in between. The germline CDR1 and CDR2 sequences are LNHDA and SQIVND (reference sequence). The CDR3 bases are TGTGCCAGTAGTAAAATTGGGCAGAGGAACTATGGCTACACCTTC. This encodes CASSKIGQRNYGYTF. The full variable domain, rest sourced from reference TRBV19 and TRBJ1-2, is DGGITQSPKYLFRKEGQNVTLSCEQNLNHDAMYWYRQDPGQGLRLIYYSQIVNDFQKGDIAEGYSVSREKKESFPLTVTSAQKNPTAFYLCASSKIGQRNYGYTFGSGTRLTVV.

In this sample, this clonotype turned up many times. The rearrangement uses TRBV6-2 or TRBV6-3 and TRBJ1-2, with D perhaps TRBD1 (6 bases). The V end lost 6 bases, the J end lost 4 bases, and 15 bases lay between the germline ends. Germline CDR1 is MNHEY and CDR2 is SVGEGT. The CDR3 contains 14 residues. CDR3 region: CASRNPDRPYGYTF. The CDR3 DNA reads as TGTGCCAGCAGAAACCCGGACAGACCCTATGGCTACACCTTC.

The table lists this clonotype with many counts. The chain couples TRBV7-9 to TRBJ1-2; D not certain. The V gene lost 3 bases and the J gene lost 4 bases, with 12 bases spanning the gap. The CDR3 has 14 amino acids. Germline V CDR1 and CDR2: SEHNR, FQNEAQ (reference sequence). The CDR3 loop is CASSLQAETYGYTF. The CDR3 DNA follows: TGTGCCAGCAGCTTGCAGGCCGAAACCTATGGCTACACCTTC.